The present T cell receptor (beta chain) was sequenced within a study of shared clonotypes between healthy human individuals (TCRdb year 2020). Turning to the overall study: The cohort comprised two women and a few men aged 18 to 49 years. For each donor, CD4 naive and CD4 memory were each run on three plates, CD8 naive on two plates, and CD8 memory on one plate. Between about 0.8 and 9 billion PBMCs per donor were obtained by leukapheresis. To estimate repertoire size and how much clonotype sharing occurs between individuals, the study deeply sequenced the blood TCR repertoires of about five healthy adults. Libraries were prepared and TCR repertoires were sequenced by different laboratories using diverse techniques, in order to increase sequencing depth and limit assay-specific biases.

Healthy HIV-negative adults with no recently reported acute infections or vaccinations were included as donors. All donors were Caucasian adults living in Nashville, Tennessee, USA. CD4+ T cells were enriched by magnetic negative selection; naive cells were then positively selected on CD45RA, and the negative fraction formed the memory subset. Blood was obtained by leukapheresis, after which PBMCs were separated by Ficoll-Histopaque density gradient centrifugation and cryopreserved in liquid nitrogen vapor phase. Analytical flow cytometry was used to check the purity and quantity of each magnetically sorted T cell population. From each sorted fraction, genomic DNA was isolated and quantified by UV absorbance on a Nanodrop 2000c. What the work shows at the level of the full study, not this receptor alone: Pairwise subsampling led to the expectation that sequencing depth would affect the degree of clonotype sharing among donors. Higher generation probabilities were observed for clonotypes shared by all four sorted-subset donors than for non-shared clonotypes. Larger estimated clonotype richness was generally found for naive subsets than for memory subsets. Sharing across a few donors was observed for approximately 4.6% of naive CD4, around 3.5% of naive CD8, over 2% of memory CD4, and around 0.4% of memory CD8 clonotypes. Only blood was sampled, and tissue TCR repertoires likely differ from those in blood. Even with the large sequencing depth, rarefaction of the sorted-subset datasets indicated that sequencing was incomplete. The genetic and exposure-history diversity represented was limited by the small number of donors.

This clone is a singleton in its sample. Its antigen is still unknown. Base-call qualities are not available, and no considerably larger clone is one nucleotide away. In the germline V gene, CDR1 corresponds to SGHNT and CDR2 to YENEEA. From cysteine to phenylalanine, the CDR3 is 17 amino acids long. The CDR3 DNA has 51 bases and is translated from base 1. V is clipped by 0 bases and J by 5 bases, and the sequence between their germline boundaries is 16 bases long. Using the deep immunoSEQ assay, TCR CDR3 regions were amplified from genomic DNA by multiplex PCR. Extracted genomic DNA from each cell subset was spread evenly across all wells of several immunoSEQ 96-well plates, with each plate serving as a replicate. Each replicate PCR for sorted subsets received approximately 200 ng genomic DNA, equal to some 32,000 T cell genomes. The purified libraries were quantified using a Qubit 3.0 fluorometer, sized with a Bioanalyzer 2100, and then quantified again using the KAPA Library Quantification kit. Every immunoSEQ 96-well plate was sequenced on a dedicated single-read 150-cycle Illumina NextSeq 550 flow cell. In the original analysis: Because the immunoSEQ output included only junctional sequences and no quality scores, the filtering could not be the same as the filtering used for full-length reads. Sequences were annotated with PyIR, a Python wrapper for IgBLAST v1.9, using IMGT germline references to assign V/J genes and CDR3. Reads were removed for weak V/J assignments (E-value above 1e-6), missing CDR3, stop codons, out-of-frame junctions, or ambiguous translated residues. V3J clonotypes were defined as sequences sharing the same inferred V gene, J gene, and CDR3 amino acid sequence. To compute the percentage overlap between repertoires, the number of shared unique clonotypes was divided by the size of the smaller repertoire. Richness of each repertoire was evaluated using RTK rarefaction, the Chao1 estimator, and Recon v2.1 estimates of unobserved clonotypes. Generation probabilities for all TCRbeta clonotypes obtained by the gDNA method from four donors were computed using OLGA. The immuneACCESS repertoire file appears here via TCRdb, limited to in-frame rearrangements. These files lack a portion of the clones; in checked studies, under half of the deficit traces to unresolved V genes, and the cause of the others is not known. V, J and clone size are taken as reported in that table, and D and trimming were inferred from the DNA itself. In all, the sample holds roughly 700,000 clones, and about 74% of those were seen once. Roughly 1.7% of the sample comes from the top ten.

The chain was built from TRBV11-3 and TRBJ2-2, and possibly TRBD1, on 6 matching bases. The sample was memory CD4+ T cells sorted from blood. In light of the paper, this sample's cell subset or site label describes: CD45RA-negative fraction. The receptor was isolated from a woman in her 30s in good health. For the CDR3, the sequence is CASSLDSGALPTGELFF. The bases read TGTGCCAGCAGCTTAGATTCAGGGGCCCTCCCAACCGGGGAGCTGTTTTTT. The variable domain in full, with residues beyond the CDR3 obtained from the reference TRBV11-3 and TRBJ2-2 genes, is EAGVVQSPRYKIIEKKQPVAFWCNPISGHNTLYWYLQNLGQGPELLIRYENEEAVDDSQLPKDRFSAERLKGVDSTLKIQPAELGDSAVYLCASSLDSGALPTGELFFGEGSRLTVL.